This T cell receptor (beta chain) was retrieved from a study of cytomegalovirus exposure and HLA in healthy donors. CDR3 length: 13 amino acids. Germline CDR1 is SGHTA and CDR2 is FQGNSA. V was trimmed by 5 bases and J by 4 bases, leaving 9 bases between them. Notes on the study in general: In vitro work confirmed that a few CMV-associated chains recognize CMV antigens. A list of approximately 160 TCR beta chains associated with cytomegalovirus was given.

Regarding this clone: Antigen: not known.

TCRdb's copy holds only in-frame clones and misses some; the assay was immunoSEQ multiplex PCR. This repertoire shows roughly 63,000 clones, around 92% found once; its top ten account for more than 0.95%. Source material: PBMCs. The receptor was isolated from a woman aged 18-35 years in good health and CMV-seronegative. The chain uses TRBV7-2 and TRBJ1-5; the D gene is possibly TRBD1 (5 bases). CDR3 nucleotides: TGTGCCAGCAGCCGGACACGGAATCAGCCCCAGCATTTT. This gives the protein CASSRTRNQPQHF.